This T cell receptor beta chain was obtained from a study of T cells in Graves' hyperthyroidism and ophthalmopathy. Disease duration under 2 months; hyperthyroidism patients were aged 18 to 65. Thyroid ultrasound, orbital computed tomography, clinical symptoms, and serum thyroxine and TRAb underpinned diagnoses. The CDR3 totals 15 residues. Unmatched junction bases numbered 7, after V lost 6 bases and J lost 0 bases. Germline-derived CDR1 and CDR2 are SEHNR and FQNEAQ (reference sequence). Amplified regions were TCR beta CDR3 sequences from RNA transcripts. HTBI primers were the set used in a first-round RT-PCR of the TCR CDR3. TCRdb analysed the multiplex PCR reads with MiXCR anew, one entry per CDR3 protein. The table shows about 200,000 distinct CDR3 sequences, with about 15% occurring only once.

The chain joins TRBV7-9 to TRBJ2-5, with TRBD2 matching over 7 bases. Sequenced sample: blood. This clonotype was sampled from a woman aged 45-59 years with Graves' hyperthyroidism. CDR3 DNA sequence: TGTGCCAGCAGGAGTAGCGGGTCATACCAAGAGACCCAGTACTTC. It is translated as CASRSSGSYQETQYF.